The T cell receptor beta chain described here comes from a study of shared T cell receptors in the human thymus. Here immunoSEQ multiplex PCR was the method, and the copy in TCRdb shows in-frame clones only, minus some. The sample contains 630,000 or so clones, approximately 87% of which appear only once. With 0 bases removed from V and 3 bases from J, the gap between germline ends came to 9 bases. The V gene's germline CDR1 is SGHRS and CDR2 YFSETQ. The CDR3 contains 15 residues. The same data also contributed to another study, on human thymus T cells. That report notes: Thymic samples were excised during corrective heart operations.

The sample was thymocytes. The J gene is TRBJ1-4, the V gene TRBV5-1; tentatively, D is TRBD1 (6 bases). The clonotype comes from a boy under three years old with a congenital heart defect. The CDR3 DNA reads TGCGCCAGCAGCTTGGAAGGACAGTCTAATGAAAAACTGTTTTTT. Residues: CASSLEGQSNEKLFF.